The T cell receptor (beta chain) described here comes from a study of beta chain features in type 1 diabetes (dated by TCRdb to 2016 to 2018). As for the study more broadly: Mean age, gender distribution, total cell number and subset yield did not differ between patients and healthy donors. Whereas all 30 or so donors provided naive and central memory subsets, regulatory and stem cell-like memory subsets were isolated from just 8 patients and about eight healthy donors. A total of around 110,000,000 sorted cells were examined across all samples, and RNA yield correlated strongly with the number of cells per subset. The study compared the TCRB repertoires of sorted circulating CD4+ T cell subsets in recently diagnosed type 1 diabetes patients with those in matched healthy donors.

The junction shows trimming of 5 bases on V and 2 bases on J, plus 9 bases between the germline ends. The CDR3 goes from the cysteine to the phenylalanine over 12 residues. Kept here is only the CDR3 DNA, which spans 36 bases and is read in frame from base 1. The germline V gene (reference sequence) supplies CDR1 GTSNPN and CDR2 SVGIG. For this clone: It lacks a known antigen. No base quality information exists; no much larger clone differs at one position. Other DNA sequences from this sample encode an identical CDR3 as well.

Overall study results and their limits: Sequencing cDNA rather than genomic DNA could over-represent highly expressing activated cells, although activation and CD3 levels did not differ between groups. PCR might favor shorter templates, but patient and control samples were amplified and corrected together, so any skew would affect both groups equally. Type 1 diabetes patients showed a moderate but significant shortening of TCRB CDR3 length in all four CD4+ subsets. Only small numbers of individuals were included in the HLA sub-analyses, which left unresolved whether HLA type had any influence on TCRB rearrangement. At VDJ recombination sites, patients with type 1 diabetes made fewer insertions and deleted more nucleotides, a pattern implying thymic rearrangement abnormalities. Naive, central memory and regulatory TCRB repertoires appeared to be more similar among patients than among healthy donors.

The High Capacity cDNA Reverse Transcription Kit was used to reverse transcribe all of the isolated RNA, meaning that expressed TCRB transcripts were what got sequenced. Naive, central memory and regulatory T cell samples underwent deep immunoSEQ sequencing, averaging about 3.3 million total reads per sample. Sorted cells were lysed in RLT buffer, and RNA was extracted using DNase-treated RNeasy Micro or Mini kits according to cell number. Each cell subset was processed separately to prevent cross-contamination, with patient and healthy donor samples processed together. Using the immunoSEQ multiplex PCR, TCRB sequences were amplified from cDNA into 87-bp fragments spanning the CDR3 region. Amplicons were sequenced on the Illumina HiSeq platform. In the original analysis: PCR bias was computationally corrected using synthetic template baselines, reads within Hamming distance 2 were collapsed, and singletons that could not be merged were discarded. By aligning reads against IMGT, V, D and J genes, CDR3 length, and insertions or deletions at six rearrangement sites were assigned. Within each subset, clonotype counts were normalized to sorted cell number, and only after that were true diversity and Gini coefficients computed with the tcR R package. Repertoire sharing was quantified using the overlap coefficient calculated on TCRB nucleotide sequences. Out-of-frame TCRB sequences from naive cells were analyzed to stand in for the pre-selection repertoire. What TCRdb holds here is the immuneACCESS table cut down to in-frame rearrangements. Part of the clones is not present; checked against another copy, under half of the missing clones reflect an unresolved V gene, and the others are unexplained. Clone size and V and J calls were adopted from that table, with D and trimming inferred from the DNA. This sample holds about 650,000 clones; about an eighth were observed only once. Clones ranked in the top ten supply more than 0.1% of the sample.

From each donor, a single peripheral blood sample of around 0.12 L on average was drawn into heparinised tubes. Using a panel that included CD45RO, CCR7, CD25, CD127, CD95 and CD27, naive, central memory, regulatory and stem cell-like memory CD4+ T cells were sorted on a BD FACSAria II. All sorted populations exceeded 95% purity. PBMCs were isolated immediately by Lymphoprep density gradient centrifugation and stained directly without culture. So that batch effects would be minimized, each experiment stained and sorted samples in pairs, pairing one healthy donor with one patient. The receptor comes from a man aged 25-45 years with type 1 diabetes. The sequenced material came from naive CD4+ T cells from blood. Reading the label with the study, this specimen's cell subset or site is: true naive CD4+ T cells. The rearrangement combines TRBV30 with TRBJ2-5, with TRBD2 tentatively as D gene (5 bases match). The CDR3 amino acid sequence is: CAWGRGQETQYF. The bases read TGTGCCTGGGGGCGAGGGCAAGAGACCCAGTACTTC.